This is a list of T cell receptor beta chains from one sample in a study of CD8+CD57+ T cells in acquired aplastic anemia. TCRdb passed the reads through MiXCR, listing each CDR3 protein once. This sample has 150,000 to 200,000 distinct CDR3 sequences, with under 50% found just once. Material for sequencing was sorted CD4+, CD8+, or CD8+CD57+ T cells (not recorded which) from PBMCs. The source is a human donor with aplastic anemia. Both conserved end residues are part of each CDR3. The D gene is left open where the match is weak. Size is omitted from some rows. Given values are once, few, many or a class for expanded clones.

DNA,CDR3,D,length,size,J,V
TGTGCTAGCGGGGACAGCTTACGTGGGACCCAGTACTTC,CASGDSLRGTQYF,NA,13,NA,TRBJ2-5,TRBV7-7
TGTGCCATCAGTGAGTCGGAGTCCGAGAGTGAAAAACTGTTTTTT,CAISESESESEKLFF,NA,15,once,TRBJ1-4,TRBV10-3
TGTGCCAGCAGCTTAGAACTCGGACAGACCCAGTACTTC,CASSLELGQTQYF,NA,13,NA,TRBJ2-5,TRBV9
TGTGCCAGCAGTTACAGGGCAGGGGGGCGGCCCCAGCATTTT,CASSYRAGGRPQHF,TRBD1,14,many,TRBJ1-5,TRBV6-5
TGCGCCAGCAGCTTGGAGGCGGGGGGTAGCAATGACGAGCAGTACTTC,CASSLEAGGSNDEQYF,TRBD2,16,NA,TRBJ2-7,TRBV5-1
TGTGCCAGTACACAGGGCGCGAACTACGAGCAGTACTTC,CASTQGANYEQYF,NA,13,NA,TRBJ2-7,TRBV11-2
TGCAGTGCCCGGACTGGCTACACAGATACGCAGTATTTT,CSARTGYTDTQYF,NA,13,NA,TRBJ2-3,TRBV20-1
TGCGCCAGCAGTGACCCGAGCACTGAAGCTTTCTTT,CASSDPSTEAFF,NA,12,NA,TRBJ1-1,TRBV10-2
TGTGCCAGCAGCTTTATAGCGGGAGATACGCAGTATTTT,CASSFIAGDTQYF,TRBD2,13,NA,TRBJ2-3,TRBV7-2
TGTGCCAGCAGCTCCCCCGGGGGGGGTGGGAACACTGAAGCTTTCTTT,CASSSPGGGGNTEAFF,NA,16,many,TRBJ1-1,TRBV7-6
TGCAGTGCTAGTCCGGGACAGGGGGTCTATGGCTACACCTTC,CSASPGQGVYGYTF,TRBD1,14,few,TRBJ1-2,TRBV20-1
TGTGCCATCAAAGGACAGGGGAACTATGGCTACACCTTC,CAIKGQGNYGYTF,TRBD1,13,many,TRBJ1-2,TRBV10-3
TGTGCCACCAGCAGAGGGTGGACTAGCGGGACCTACAATGAGCAGTTCTTC,CATSRGWTSGTYNEQFF,TRBD2,17,NA,TRBJ2-1,TRBV15
TGCAGTGCTAGAGTTAAAACGGGGATCCGAAGCGGGGAGCTGTTTTTT,CSARVKTGIRSGELFF,NA,16,many,TRBJ2-2,TRBV20-1
TGCGCCGGCAGCCAAGACTTCAGTAATTCGCCCCTCCACTTT,CAGSQDFSNSPLHF,NA,14,NA,TRBJ1-6,TRBV4-3
TGTGCCAGCAGTGAAACTTCCAGGGTTAGGGACGAGCAGTACTTC,CASSETSRVRDEQYF,NA,15,NA,TRBJ2-7,TRBV25-1
TGTGCCAGCAGTGAAGGGGACTCGGGGGAGCAGTACTTC,CASSEGDSGEQYF,NA,13,NA,TRBJ2-7,TRBV6-1
TGTGCCAGCAGTGAGACAGGGCGCTATGGCTACACCTTC,CASSETGRYGYTF,TRBD1,13,NA,TRBJ1-2,TRBV6-1
TGTGCCAGCAGCTCTTTGGTTGACTATGCCTACACCTTC,CASSSLVDYAYTF,NA,13,NA,TRBJ1-2,TRBV11-2
TGTGCCACCAGCAGTGTGAGCCTGGATCAGCCCCAGCATTTT,CATSSVSLDQPQHF,NA,14,few,TRBJ1-5,TRBV15
TGTGCCAGCAGTTACAGGGGCAACGAGCAGTACTTC,CASSYRGNEQYF,NA,12,NA,TRBJ2-7,TRBV6-5
TGCAGTGCTAGCGTTGACGGTTCCTACAATGAGCAGTTCTTC,CSASVDGSYNEQFF,NA,14,NA,TRBJ2-1,TRBV20-1
TGTGCCAGCAGCCCATTAACGGGGCGCAGCACAGATACGCAGTATTTT,CASSPLTGRSTDTQYF,NA,16,NA,TRBJ2-3,TRBV11-1
TGCGCCAGCAGCTTAACAGGAGTTCGGAACACTGAAGCTTTCTTT,CASSLTGVRNTEAFF,NA,15,NA,TRBJ1-1,TRBV5-1
TGTGCCAGCAGCCAAGAGAGAATCCAGGGTTACGAGCAGTACTTC,CASSQERIQGYEQYF,NA,15,NA,TRBJ2-7,TRBV7-2
TGTGCCGTGGCAAAGACAGGACGAGAGACCCAGTACTTC,CAVAKTGRETQYF,NA,13,NA,TRBJ2-5,TRBV15
TGCAGTGCTAGATCGGGCGGGAGCTATAGCAATCAGCCCCAGCATTTT,CSARSGGSYSNQPQHF,NA,16,NA,TRBJ1-5,TRBV20-1
TGTGCCAGCGGGGAGACAGGGTGGGGCACCCAAGAGACCCAGTACTTC,CASGETGWGTQETQYF,TRBD1,16,NA,TRBJ2-5,TRBV2
TGTGCCATCAGTGCCGGGGACGGGCAAGCCTCTGGGGCCAACGTCCTGACTTTC,CAISAGDGQASGANVLTF,NA,18,many,TRBJ2-6,TRBV10-3
TGTGCCAGCAGCTTAGCAGCGGGGGGTGCGACAGATACGCAGTATTTT,CASSLAAGGATDTQYF,TRBD2,16,NA,TRBJ2-3,TRBV13
TGTGCCAGCAGGGACAGGCGAGAGACCCAGTACTTC,CASRDRRETQYF,TRBD1,12,NA,TRBJ2-5,TRBV7-2
TGTGCCAGCACTAGCGGGGCGTATACGCAGTATTTT,CASTSGAYTQYF,TRBD2,12,many,TRBJ2-3,TRBV25-1
TGTGCCAGCGGCGGAGCGGGGCTATCCTACGAGCAGTACTTC,CASGGAGLSYEQYF,TRBD2,14,NA,TRBJ2-7,TRBV10-3
TGTGCCAGCAGCCAAATCCTCGGCACGGCGCAAGAGACCCAGTACTTC,CASSQILGTAQETQYF,NA,16,NA,TRBJ2-5,TRBV7-2
TGTGCCAGCAGCTTAGTCTGGGACAGTGCCGTTCATTTT,CASSLVWDSAVHF,TRBD1,13,NA,TRBJ1-5,TRBV7-2
TGTGCCACCAGCAGCTTGGACAGGGCCGAGCATGGCTACACCTTC,CATSSLDRAEHGYTF,TRBD1,15,NA,TRBJ1-2,TRBV15
TGCAGTGCAAAAACCGGGACAGGGATCAATGAGCAGTTCTTC,CSAKTGTGINEQFF,TRBD1,14,NA,TRBJ2-1,TRBV20-1
TGTGCCAGCCATCTAAGCGGGAGGGCCTACGAGCAGTACTTC,CASHLSGRAYEQYF,TRBD2,14,many,TRBJ2-7,TRBV6-1
TGTGCCAGCAGCCAAGATCGACAGTCTAACTATGGCTACACCTTC,CASSQDRQSNYGYTF,NA,15,many,TRBJ1-2,TRBV3-1
TGTGCCTGGAGTCCGACAGTGTCGTATGGCTACACCTTC,CAWSPTVSYGYTF,NA,13,few,TRBJ1-2,TRBV30
TGTGCCAGCAGCCAAAGACCGGGACTAGCGGGAGTTTCGGGCTCCTACAATGAGCAGTTCTTC,CASSQRPGLAGVSGSYNEQFF,TRBD2,21,NA,TRBJ2-1,TRBV14
TGCGCCAGCAGCTGGGGGACAGGGTTTGGTTCACCCCTCCACTTT,CASSWGTGFGSPLHF,TRBD1,15,NA,TRBJ1-6,TRBV5-1
TGTGCCAGCAGTAGCCGAGTTAAGGGCTCTACGGCCCAGTACTTC,CASSSRVKGSTAQYF,NA,15,few,TRBJ2-5,TRBV28
TGTGCCAGCTCACCTCAGACAGGGGCGGGAGAGACCCAGTACTTC,CASSPQTGAGETQYF,TRBD1,15,many,TRBJ2-5,TRBV18
TGTGCCAGTAGTCCCCGGGGGGGCGTCTCTGGAAACACCATATATTTT,CASSPRGGVSGNTIYF,NA,16,many,TRBJ1-3,TRBV19
TGTGCCAGCAGTGACAGGGAGGATACGCAGTATTTT,CASSDREDTQYF,NA,12,NA,TRBJ2-3,TRBV6-1
TGCGCCAGCAGCTTGGTTACAGGGGGCAACTATGGCTACACCTTC,CASSLVTGGNYGYTF,TRBD1,15,NA,TRBJ1-2,TRBV5-1
TGCAGTGTAAGACTAGCGGGACCCTACAATGAGCAGTTCTTC,CSVRLAGPYNEQFF,TRBD2,14,NA,TRBJ2-1,TRBV20-1
TGTGCCAGCAGCCAAAGACAGGGGAACTACAATGAGCAGTTCTTC,CASSQRQGNYNEQFF,TRBD1,15,many,TRBJ2-1,TRBV4-2
TGTGCCAGCAGCTTTAAGGCCGTCCGTGACGAGCAGTACTTC,CASSFKAVRDEQYF,NA,14,NA,TRBJ2-7,TRBV5-4